A single sample is the source of the 28 T cell receptor beta chains below, sequenced in a study of technical replicates of blood from a few donors (dated by TCRdb to about 2017). The method behind the library was the immunoSEQ multiplex PCR assay. TCRdb holds this immuneACCESS table with in-frame rearrangements only. Some clones are missing; in checked studies, unresolved V genes explain under half, and the rest has no known cause. The sample records tens of thousands of clones, 91% of which are singletons. The ten largest clonotypes hold roughly 0.4% of the sample. The sequenced sample consisted of T cells isolated from PBMCs. The receptors originated from a human donor in good health. Some clones in this sample may be carry-over from other donors' samples.

The rearrangement joins TRBV19 to TRBJ2-1, with a possible D match to TRBD1 (5 bases). CDR3 length equals 13 residues. Trimming removed 6 bases at V and 7 bases at J, with 13 bases between. Germline assignment: CDR1 LNHDA and CDR2 SQIVND (reference sequence). CDR3 loop: CASRPRAGNEQFF. DNA of the CDR3: TGTGCCAGTAGACCCCGGGCAGGGAATGAGCAGTTCTTC.

The chain recombines TRBV9 with TRBJ2-6; 12 nucleotides line up with TRBD1. Germline V CDR1 and CDR2: SGDLS, YYNGEE. This CDR3 contains 18 residues. J lost 2 bases, V lost 1 base, and 4 bases had no gene match. The CDR3 reads CASSVTGTGGAGANVLTF. CDR3 sequence (DNA): TGTGCCAGCAGCGTAACCGGGACAGGGGGCGCTGGGGCCAACGTCCTGACTTTC.

The rearrangement uses TRBV19 and TRBJ2-1; weak D call: TRBD2 (5 bases). The CDR3 extends over 14 amino acids. In germline, CDR1 is LNHDA, CDR2 SQIVND (reference sequence). The V and J ends lost 1 base and 3 bases respectively, with 7 bases between them. The chain's CDR3 is CASSIVGSYNEQFF. CDR3 nucleotide sequence: TGTGCCAGTAGTATAGTAGGGAGCTACAATGAGCAGTTCTTC.

This clone was recorded a few times. This rearrangement joins TRBV2 to TRBJ2-5, with 14 bases aligning to TRBD2. With V trimmed by 5 bases and J by 5 bases, 1 base remained unmatched. This CDR3 is 14 amino acids long. In germline, CDR1 is SNHLY, CDR2 FYNNEI. The CDR3 DNA sequence: TGTGCCAGCAGTAGGACTAGCGGGGGGGAGACCCAGTACTTC. Protein: CASSRTSGGETQYF.

The chain links TRBV2 to TRBJ2-7, with 8 positions matching TRBD1. The junction had 11 bases not matched to a gene; V was cut back by 10 bases and J by 3 bases. The germline CDR1 and CDR2 sequences are SNHLY and FYNNEI. The CDR3 sequence is 14 residues long. The CDR3 nucleotides read TGTGCCACCAGACAGGACAGGGCAAGCTACGAGCAGTACTTC. Protein sequence: CATRQDRASYEQYF.

This sequence joins TRBV11-2 and TRBJ1-1; weak D call: TRBD1 (5 bases). Germline CDR1 and CDR2: SGHAT and FQNNGV. V gave up 7 bases and J gave up 10 bases, with 19 bases separating them. The CDR3 runs 13 residues. The CDR3 loop is CASIQWGRGGAFF. The DNA of the CDR3 is TGTGCCAGCATCCAGTGGGGAAGGGGTGGAGCTTTCTTT.

This clone was observed once. V gene TRBV7-3 combines with J gene TRBJ2-2, with 7 bases identical to TRBD2. V trimming: 4 bases; J trimming: 0 bases; junction bases outside the gene matches: 5. CDR1 and CDR2 from the germline V gene are SGHTA and FQGTGA. The CDR3 is 16 amino acids. As DNA, the CDR3 is TGTGCCAGCAGCTCCCAGCGGGGTTCGAACACCGGGGAGCTGTTTTTT. The encoded protein is CASSSQRGSNTGELFF.

This chain uses TRBV6-5 with TRBJ1-2, with 8 bases identical to TRBD1. Germline values: CDR1 MNHEY, CDR2 SVGAGI. CDR3 size: 13 residues. Trimming cost V 7 bases and J 8 bases; bases outside gene matches: 9. The CDR3 nucleotides read TGTGCCAGCACCCCACGGGACAGGATGGGCTACACCTTC. Its translation is CASTPRDRMGYTF.

The chain couples TRBV4-1 to TRBJ1-6; D gene unclear. The germline gives CDR1 MGHRA, CDR2 YSYEKL. The CDR3 covers 16 residues. V lost 3 bases, J lost 7 bases, and 16 bases lay in between. Written as DNA, the CDR3 is TGCGCCAGCAGCCAGGCCCGATTAACGCCAAATTCACCCCTCCACTTT. It codes for CASSQARLTPNSPLHF.

The chain combines TRBV19 with TRBJ2-7, with 7 bases lining up with TRBD1. Germline CDR1 and CDR2: LNHDA and SQIVND (reference sequence). J gave up 4 bases and V 7 bases, and 10 bases lay outside the gene matches. The CDR3 loop spans 14 amino acids. CDR3 protein: CASKMTGSGYEQYF. CDR3 sequence (DNA): TGTGCCAGTAAAATGACAGGGAGTGGATACGAGCAGTACTTC.

This chain uses TRBV2 with TRBJ1-5; no reliable D call. In germline, CDR1 is SNHLY, CDR2 FYNNEI. The CDR3 extends over 14 amino acids. The V gene lost 4 bases and the J gene lost 6 bases, with 13 bases spanning the gap. Here the CDR3 reads CASSAQQARQPQHF. Written as DNA, the CDR3 is TGTGCCAGCAGTGCGCAGCAGGCCCGTCAGCCCCAGCATTTT.

CDR3 amino acids: CASSYVAETGELFF. The DNA for the CDR3 is TGTGCCAGCAGTTATGTAGCGGAGACCGGGGAGCTGTTTTTT. The chain uses TRBV6-1 and TRBJ2-2; D may be TRBD2 (6 bases). Germline V gene data show CDR1 as MNHNS and CDR2 as SASEGT. The V end lost 5 bases, the J end lost 5 bases, and 12 bases lay between the germline ends. The CDR3 covers 14 residues.

The chain is built from TRBV2 and TRBJ2-7, with 9 bases aligning to TRBD2. Germline V gene lookup returns CDR1 SNHLY and CDR2 FYNNEI. The CDR3 is 15 amino acids. The junction had 5 bases not matched to a gene; V was cut back by 2 bases and J by 3 bases. The CDR3 spells CASSERTSVFYEQYF. Here the CDR3 DNA reads TGTGCCAGCAGTGAAAGGACTAGCGTCTTCTACGAGCAGTACTTC.

V gene TRBV9 combines with J gene TRBJ1-1; D is possibly TRBD1 (5 bases). Germline CDR1 and CDR2: SGDLS and YYNGEE. The CDR3 consists of 13 residues. V shed 3 bases and J shed 5 bases, with 11 bases lying between them. CDR3 bases: TGTGCCAGCAGCGCTGACAGTCGGACTGAAGCTTTCTTT. This codes for CASSADSRTEAFF.

Details on this clone: The same CDR3 also results from other DNA sequences found in this sample. The chain links TRBV7-9 to TRBJ1-1; D is unresolved. There are 12 residues in the CDR3. CDR1 is SEHNR, CDR2 FQNEAQ, per germline (reference sequence). Deletions cut 1 base from V and 5 bases from J, with 5 bases between. This CDR3 reads CASSLVRTEAFF. Here the CDR3 DNA reads TGTGCCAGCAGCTTAGTGCGAACTGAAGCTTTCTTT.

The chain has TRBV5-1 and TRBJ2-7; D might be TRBD1 (6 bases). Per germline, CDR1 SGHRS and CDR2 YFSETQ. V was trimmed by 2 bases and J by 4 bases, leaving 10 bases between them. CDR3 length: 13 amino acids. Here the CDR3 reads CASSLGGFYEQYF. CDR3 in DNA: TGCGCCAGCAGCTTAGGGGGTTTTTACGAGCAGTACTTC.

V gene TRBV19 combines with J gene TRBJ2-7, with D unclear. CDR1 and CDR2 (germline): LNHDA, SQIVND (reference sequence). This CDR3 spans 11 amino acids. Trimming took 6 bases from V and 2 from J, leaving 5 bases between them. CDR3 bases: TGTGCCAGTAGGTCCACCTACGAGCAGTACTTC. It codes for CASRSTYEQYF. The whole variable domain, remainder taken from reference TRBV19 and TRBJ2-7, is DGGITQSPKYLFRKEGQNVTLSCEQNLNHDAMYWYRQDPGQGLRLIYYSQIVNDFQKGDIAEGYSVSREKKESFPLTVTSAQKNPTAFYLCASRSTYEQYFGPGTRLTVT.

This chain links TRBV30 with TRBJ2-1; D not certain. Germline V gene sequence: CDR1 GTSNPN, CDR2 SVGIG (reference sequence). The V and J ends lost 3 bases and 2 bases respectively, with 8 bases between them. The CDR3 has 13 amino acids. CDR3 DNA: TGTGCCTGGAGCCGAGGCACCTACAATGAGCAGTTCTTC. This sequence encodes CAWSRGTYNEQFF.

The chain recombines TRBV29-1 with TRBJ2-7, with 7 bases fitting TRBD1. Trimming cost V 7 bases and J 3 bases; bases outside gene matches: 12. This CDR3 region has 14 residues. Germline V gene sequence: CDR1 SQVTM, CDR2 ANQGSEA. DNA for the CDR3: TGCAGCGGATCTTACAGGGGTGAGGGCTACGAGCAGTACTTC. It translates to CSGSYRGEGYEQYF.

The rearrangement links TRBV6-5 to TRBJ2-5; D is uncertain. The CDR3 totals 16 residues. CDR1 and CDR2 (germline): MNHEY, SVGAGI. V lost 0 bases and J 2 bases, leaving 13 bases between the germline ends. This chain's CDR3 is CASSYSSYIGQETQYF. In DNA, the CDR3 is TGTGCCAGCAGTTACTCCTCCTACATCGGGCAAGAGACCCAGTACTTC.

The CDR3 loop reads CSVGFPSGALLGEQFF. DNA of the CDR3: TGCAGCGTTGGGTTCCCTAGCGGGGCCCTACTTGGTGAGCAGTTCTTC. V usage is TRBV29-1 and J usage is TRBJ2-1; 9 bases line up with TRBD2. This CDR3 is 16 amino acids long. Trimming at V came to 4 bases and at J to 9 bases, leaving 16 bases not matched to a gene. Germline V gene data show CDR1 as SQVTM and CDR2 as ANQGSEA.

The chain is built from TRBV15 and TRBJ2-1; the D is unclear. CDR1 is LNHNV, CDR2 YYDKDF, per germline (reference sequence). This CDR3 region has 16 residues. V was pared by 5 bases and J by 1 base, with 15 bases between. For the CDR3, the DNA is TGTGCCACCAGCGAGGCGTCGATCGCATCCTACAATGAGCAGTTCTTC. It yields the protein CATSEASIASYNEQFF.

The chain recombines TRBV7-6 with TRBJ2-1, with 9 nucleotides matching TRBD1. Germline V gene data show CDR1 as SGHVS and CDR2 as FNYEAQ. The V gene end was trimmed by 4 bases and the J gene end by 5 bases; junction bases not matched to a gene: 6. The CDR3 totals 15 residues. As DNA, the CDR3 is TGTGCCAGCAGCTCCCGGACAGGGGAAAACAATGAGCAGTTCTTC. Its translation is CASSSRTGENNEQFF.

The chain uses TRBV28 and TRBJ2-1, with TRBD2 identical over 11 bases. The J segment lost 4 bases and the V segment lost 1 base, leaving 3 bases of the junction unmatched. The CDR3 is made up of 16 amino acids. Germline V gene lookup returns CDR1 MDHEN and CDR2 SYDVKM. The CDR3 loop is CASSLFSGRGYNEQFF. CDR3 sequence (DNA): TGTGCCAGCAGTTTATTTAGCGGGAGGGGGTACAATGAGCAGTTCTTC. Full variable domain (rest looked up from reference TRBV28 and TRBJ2-1): DVKVTQSSRYLVKRTGEKVFLECVQDMDHENMFWYRQDPGLGLRLIYFSYDVKMKEKGDIPEGYSVSREKKERFSLILESASTNQTSMYLCASSLFSGRGYNEQFFGPGTRLTVL.

The CDR3 bases are TGTGCCAGCAGTAGTAGGGGAAGTGAAAAAGCTTTCTTT. Residues: CASSSRGSEKAFF. This sequence joins TRBV28 and TRBJ1-1, with D possibly TRBD1 on 5 matching bases. V was trimmed by 5 bases and J by 9 bases, leaving 16 bases between them. Germline CDR1 is MDHEN and CDR2 is SYDVKM. This CDR3 has 13 amino acids.

The chain is built from TRBV2 and TRBJ2-1; 10 bases agree with TRBD2. The V and J ends lost 4 bases and 6 bases, in that order; junction bases with no gene match: 3. Germline V CDR1 and CDR2: SNHLY, FYNNEI. The CDR3 sequence is 14 residues long. CDR3 sequence: CASSGLAGVNEQFF. The CDR3 DNA reads as TGTGCCAGCAGTGGGCTAGCGGGAGTCAATGAGCAGTTCTTC.

CDR3 in amino acids: CASSIVGGTAFF. The CDR3 nucleotides are TGTGCCAGCTCGATCGTAGGAGGGACAGCTTTCTTT. The chain recombines TRBV6-5 with TRBJ1-1; the D gene is possibly TRBD1 (5 bases). The CDR3 consists of 12 residues. The V end lost 8 bases, the J end lost 10 bases, and 17 bases lay between the germline ends. Germline V gene sequence: CDR1 MNHEY, CDR2 SVGAGI.

The gene calls are TRBV11-1 and TRBJ2-7; D possibly corresponds to TRBD1 (5 bases). The germline V gene has CDR1 SGHAT and CDR2 FQDESV (reference sequence). V was clipped by 5 bases and J by 2 bases, with 19 bases between them. This CDR3 comprises 16 residues. DNA for the CDR3: TGTGCCAGCAGCGCCCGTGGGAAGGGGCGGCCCTACGAGCAGTACTTC. Translating gives CASSARGKGRPYEQYF.